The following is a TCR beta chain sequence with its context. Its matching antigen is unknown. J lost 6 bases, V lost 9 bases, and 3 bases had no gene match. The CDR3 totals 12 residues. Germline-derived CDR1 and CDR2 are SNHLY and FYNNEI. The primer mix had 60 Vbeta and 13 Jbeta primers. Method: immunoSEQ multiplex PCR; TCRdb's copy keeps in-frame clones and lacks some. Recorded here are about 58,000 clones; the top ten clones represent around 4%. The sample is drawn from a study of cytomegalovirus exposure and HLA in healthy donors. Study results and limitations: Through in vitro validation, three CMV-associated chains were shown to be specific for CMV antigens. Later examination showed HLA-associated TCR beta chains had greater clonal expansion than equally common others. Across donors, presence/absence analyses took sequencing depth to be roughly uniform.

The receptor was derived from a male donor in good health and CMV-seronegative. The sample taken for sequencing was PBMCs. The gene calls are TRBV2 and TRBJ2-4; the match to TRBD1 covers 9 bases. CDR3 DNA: TGTGCCAGGGGACAGGGCGGAAACATTCAGTACTTC. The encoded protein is CARGQGGNIQYF.